The entry below describes one T cell receptor (beta chain). The data derive from a study of T cell changes during pregnancy in multiple sclerosis. CDR1 is MDHEN and CDR2 is SYDVKM in the germline V gene. CDR3 length: 15 amino acids. The J segment lost 4 bases and the V segment lost 2 bases, leaving 4 bases of the junction unmatched. TCRdb keeps only in-frame clones here, not all; method: immunoSEQ multiplex PCR. The table has 35,000 to 50,000 clones, under 95% seen once; the top ten hold less than 1.5%. Sequencing was done on a sample of PBMCs (not recorded whether the cells were cultured). V is TRBV28 and J is TRBJ1-4; 7 positions agree with TRBD1. The source is a female donor with multiple sclerosis, enrolled in a pregnancy study. This CDR3 is CASSLGGTDNEKLFF. CDR3 coding DNA: TGTGCCAGCAGTTTAGGGGGGACAGATAATGAAAAACTGTTTTTT.